This TCR beta chain was captured in a study of blood T cell repertoires in COVID-19. J lost 6 bases, V lost 6 bases, and 11 bases had no gene match. Germline V gives CDR1 MDHEN, CDR2 SYDVKM. This CDR3 has 14 amino acids. TCRdb's copy holds only in-frame clones and misses some; the assay was immunoSEQ multiplex PCR. The repertoire includes 50,000 or so clones, more than 70% of them detected once, and 2.1% sits in the top ten. Sequencing was carried out using peripheral blood. The chain is built from TRBV28 and TRBJ2-7, with 7 bases matching TRBD1. The receptor's source is a woman in her sixties or seventies with acute or convalescent COVID-19. CDR3 sequence reads: CASSTTGTASEQYF. The CDR3 bases are TGTGCCAGCAGCACGACCGGGACAGCTAGCGAGCAGTACTTC.